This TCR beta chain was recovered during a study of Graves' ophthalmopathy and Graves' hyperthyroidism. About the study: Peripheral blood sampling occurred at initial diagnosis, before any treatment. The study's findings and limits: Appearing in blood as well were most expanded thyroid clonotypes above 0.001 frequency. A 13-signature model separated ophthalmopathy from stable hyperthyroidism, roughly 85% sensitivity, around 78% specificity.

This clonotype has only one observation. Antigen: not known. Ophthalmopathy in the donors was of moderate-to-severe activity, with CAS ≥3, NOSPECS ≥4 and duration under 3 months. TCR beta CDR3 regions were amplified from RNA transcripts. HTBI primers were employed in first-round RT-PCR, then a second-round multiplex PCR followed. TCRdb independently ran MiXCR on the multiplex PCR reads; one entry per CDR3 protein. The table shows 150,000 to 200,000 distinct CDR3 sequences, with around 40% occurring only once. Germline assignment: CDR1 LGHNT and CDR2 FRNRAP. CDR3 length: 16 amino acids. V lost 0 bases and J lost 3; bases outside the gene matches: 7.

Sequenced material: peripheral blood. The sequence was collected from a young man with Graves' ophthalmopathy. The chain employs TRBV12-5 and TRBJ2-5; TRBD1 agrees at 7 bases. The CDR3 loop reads CASGLVEGQRKETQYF. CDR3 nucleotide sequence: TGTGCTAGTGGTTTGGTAGAGGGACAGAGGAAAGAGACCCAGTACTTC.